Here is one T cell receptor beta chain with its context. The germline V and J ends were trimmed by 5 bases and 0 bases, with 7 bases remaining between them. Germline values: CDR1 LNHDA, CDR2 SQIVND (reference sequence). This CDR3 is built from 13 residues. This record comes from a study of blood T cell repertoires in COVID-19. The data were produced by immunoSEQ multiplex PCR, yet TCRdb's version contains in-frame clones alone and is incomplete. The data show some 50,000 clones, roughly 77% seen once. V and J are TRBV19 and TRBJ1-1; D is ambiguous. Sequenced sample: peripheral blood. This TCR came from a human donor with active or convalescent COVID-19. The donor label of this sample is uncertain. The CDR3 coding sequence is TGTGCCAGTAGTTTTGCGTTGAACACTGAAGCTTTCTTT. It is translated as CASSFALNTEAFF.